One and the same sample provided the 9 T cell receptor beta chains below, sequenced in a study of blood T cell repertoires in COVID-19. Data came from immunoSEQ multiplex PCR; TCRdb stores just in-frame clones and leaves some out. The sample has about 48,000 clones; approximately 80% are singletons. The material sequenced was peripheral blood. All receptors derive from a man in his 70s with acute or convalescent COVID-19.

The V call is TRBV20-1, the J call TRBJ2-3; 7 bases line up with TRBD2. The length of the CDR3 is 11 residues. Per the germline V gene, CDR1 is DFQATT and CDR2 is SNEGSKA (reference sequence). J gave up 6 bases and V 3 bases, and 0 bases lay outside the gene matches. Here the CDR3 reads CSARGGDTQYF. CDR3 sequence (DNA): TGCAGTGCTAGGGGGGGGGATACGCAGTATTTT.

The chain links TRBV3-1 (or the pseudogene TRBV3-2) to TRBJ2-1, with 10 bases that match TRBD2. V shed 2 bases and J 4 bases; nucleotides not matched to a gene: 5. The CDR3 sequence is 16 residues long. CDR1 and CDR2 from the germline V gene are LGHDT and YNNKEL (reference sequence). The CDR3 DNA is TGTGCCAGCAGCCAACGTAGCGGGAGGAGATACAATGAGCAGTTCTTC. Translating gives CASSQRSGRRYNEQFF.

This chain joins TRBV5-1 and TRBJ1-5; possibly TRBD1 for D (5 bases). From germline, CDR1 is SGHRS and CDR2 YFSETQ. This CDR3 is built from 15 residues. V lost 0 bases, J lost 4 bases, and 11 bases lay in between. The CDR3 loop is CASSLGQGENQPQHF. In DNA, the CDR3 is TGCGCCAGCAGCTTGGGGCAGGGCGAAAATCAGCCCCAGCATTTT.

This clone was counted once. The chain is built from TRBV10-3 and TRBJ1-3; D gene ambiguous. Germline CDR1 and CDR2: ENHRY and SYGVKD. V was clipped by 3 bases and J by 0 bases, with 9 bases between them. This CDR3 spans 15 amino acids. CDR3 sequence reads: CAISESQLSGNTIYF. The CDR3 nucleotides are TGTGCCATCAGTGAATCACAGCTCTCTGGAAACACCATATATTTT.

Worth noting for this clone: At one end the junction does not follow the germline gene, possibly because of a read error. The V gene is TRBV7-3, the J gene TRBJ2-1; 7 nucleotides align to TRBD2. This CDR3 has 15 amino acids. CDR1 and CDR2 (germline): SGHTA, FQGTGA. Written as DNA, the CDR3 is TGTGCCAGCAGCCCTAGCGGTAGAACCTACAATGGGCAGTTCTTC. It yields the protein CASSPSGRTYNGQFF.

The genes are TRBV6-2 or TRBV6-3 and TRBJ2-1; 12 bases are a match to TRBD2. J lost 0 bases, V lost 6 bases, and 6 bases had no gene match. This CDR3 region has 17 residues. Germline CDR1 and CDR2: MNHEY and SVGEGT. CDR3 protein: CASSPGLAGLSYNEQFF. The CDR3 nucleotides read TGTGCCAGCAGCCCCGGACTAGCGGGACTCTCCTACAATGAGCAGTTCTTC.

The rearrangement uses TRBV6-5 and TRBJ1-2, with TRBD1 as a possible D gene (5 bases). Germline loops: CDR1 MNHEY, CDR2 SVGAGI. This CDR3 region has 15 residues. Trimming took 6 bases from V and 8 from J, leaving 22 bases between them. The CDR3 bases are TGTGCCAGCAGAGACGACTCTAGGGACTTTAGGGGCTACACCTTC. This codes for CASRDDSRDFRGYTF.

This sequence joins TRBV5-1 and TRBJ2-5, with a possible D match to TRBD1 (6 bases). The CDR3 totals 14 residues. The V end lost 5 bases, the J end lost 7 bases, and 18 bases lay between the germline ends. Germline V gene data show CDR1 as SGHRS and CDR2 as YFSETQ. For the CDR3, the DNA is TGCGCCAGCAGTCAGGACAGATCCTTTTTGACCCAGTACTTC. This sequence encodes CASSQDRSFLTQYF.

CDR3 protein: CASSDPTTGVRLGEQFF. DNA for the CDR3: TGTGCCAGCAGCGACCCCACGACAGGGGTTCGGTTAGGTGAGCAGTTCTTC. The rearrangement uses TRBV5-4 and TRBJ2-1, with 8 positions matching TRBD1. Trimming cost V 4 bases and J 9 bases; bases outside gene matches: 18. The CDR3 length is 17 residues. Germline values: CDR1 SGHNT, CDR2 YYREEE (reference sequence).